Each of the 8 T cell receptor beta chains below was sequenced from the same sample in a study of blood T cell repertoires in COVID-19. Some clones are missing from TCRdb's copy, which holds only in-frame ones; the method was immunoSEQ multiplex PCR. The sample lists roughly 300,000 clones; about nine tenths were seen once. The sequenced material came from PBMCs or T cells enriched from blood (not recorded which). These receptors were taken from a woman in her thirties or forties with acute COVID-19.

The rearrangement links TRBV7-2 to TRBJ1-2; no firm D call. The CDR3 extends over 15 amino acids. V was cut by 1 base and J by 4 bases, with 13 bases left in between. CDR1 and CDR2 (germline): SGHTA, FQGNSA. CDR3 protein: CASSLGGSVSYGYTF. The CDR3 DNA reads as TGTGCCAGCAGCTTAGGAGGGTCTGTATCCTATGGCTACACCTTC.

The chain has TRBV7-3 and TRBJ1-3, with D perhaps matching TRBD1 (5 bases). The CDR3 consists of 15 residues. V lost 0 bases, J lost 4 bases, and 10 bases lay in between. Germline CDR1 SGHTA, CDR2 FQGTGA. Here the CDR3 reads CASSLTAGRGNTIYF. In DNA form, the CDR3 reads TGTGCCAGCAGCTTAACGGCAGGGCGCGGAAACACCATATATTTT.

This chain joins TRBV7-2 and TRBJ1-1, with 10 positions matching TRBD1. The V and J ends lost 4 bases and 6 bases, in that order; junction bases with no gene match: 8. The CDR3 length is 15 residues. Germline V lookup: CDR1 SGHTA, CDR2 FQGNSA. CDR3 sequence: CASSSYPGQGSEAFF. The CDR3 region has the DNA TGTGCCAGCAGCTCCTATCCGGGACAGGGGTCTGAAGCTTTCTTT. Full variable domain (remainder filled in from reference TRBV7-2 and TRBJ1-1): GAGVSQSPSNKVTEKGKDVELRCDPISGHTALYWYRQSLGQGLEFLIYFQGNSAPDKSGLPSDRFSAERTGGSVSTLTIQRTQQEDSAVYLCASSSYPGQGSEAFFGQGTRLTVV.

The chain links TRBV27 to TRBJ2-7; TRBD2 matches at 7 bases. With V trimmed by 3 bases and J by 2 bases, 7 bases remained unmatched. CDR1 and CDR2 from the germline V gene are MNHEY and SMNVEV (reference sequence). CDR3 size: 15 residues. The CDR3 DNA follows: TGTGCCAGCAGTTTCCGGGGGGATTGGCCCTACGAGCAGTACTTC. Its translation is CASSFRGDWPYEQYF.

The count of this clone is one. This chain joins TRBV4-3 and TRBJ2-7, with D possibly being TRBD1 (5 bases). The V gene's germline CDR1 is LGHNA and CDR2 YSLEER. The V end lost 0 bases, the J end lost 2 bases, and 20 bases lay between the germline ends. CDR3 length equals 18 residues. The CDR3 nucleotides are TGCGCCAGCAGCCAAGATTGGCGAACAGGCCTGAGACCCTACGAGCAGTACTTC. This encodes CASSQDWRTGLRPYEQYF.

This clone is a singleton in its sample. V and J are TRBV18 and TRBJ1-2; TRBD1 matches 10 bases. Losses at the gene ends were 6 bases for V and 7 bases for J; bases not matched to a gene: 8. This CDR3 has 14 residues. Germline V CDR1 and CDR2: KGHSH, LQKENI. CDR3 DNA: TGTGCCAGCTCCCGGGGACAGGGGCAAGGTGGCTACACCTTC. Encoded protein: CASSRGQGQGGYTF.

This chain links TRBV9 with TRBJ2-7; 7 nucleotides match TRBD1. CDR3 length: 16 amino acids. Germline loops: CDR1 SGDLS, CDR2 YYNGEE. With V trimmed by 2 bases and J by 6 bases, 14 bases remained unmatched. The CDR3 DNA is TGTGCCAGCAGCGTTGGAGACCTACACAGGGGTTCCGAGCAGTACTTC. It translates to CASSVGDLHRGSEQYF.

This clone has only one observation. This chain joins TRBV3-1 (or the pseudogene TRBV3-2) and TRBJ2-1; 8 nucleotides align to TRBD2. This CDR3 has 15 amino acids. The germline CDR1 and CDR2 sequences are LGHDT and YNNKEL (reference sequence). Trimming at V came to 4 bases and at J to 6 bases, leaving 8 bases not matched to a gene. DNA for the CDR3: TGTGCCAGCAGCCCCTTCCGGGGGGGCATCAATGAGCAGTTCTTC. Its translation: CASSPFRGGINEQFF.